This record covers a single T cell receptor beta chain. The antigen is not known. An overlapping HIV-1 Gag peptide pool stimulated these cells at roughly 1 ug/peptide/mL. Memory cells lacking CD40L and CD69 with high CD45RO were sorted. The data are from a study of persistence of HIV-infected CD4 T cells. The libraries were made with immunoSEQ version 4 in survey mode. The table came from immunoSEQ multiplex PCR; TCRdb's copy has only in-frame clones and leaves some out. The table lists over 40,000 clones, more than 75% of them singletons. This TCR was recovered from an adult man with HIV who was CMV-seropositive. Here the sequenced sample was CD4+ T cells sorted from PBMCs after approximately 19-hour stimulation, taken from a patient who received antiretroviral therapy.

The CDR3: CAWSVQTRSGATQYF. CDR3 DNA: TGTGCCTGGAGTGTACAGACAAGGAGCGGGGCGACCCAGTACTTC. The rearrangement joins TRBV30 to TRBJ2-5; TRBD2 aligns across 7 bases. Germline V CDR1 and CDR2: GTSNPN, SVGIG (reference sequence). V lost 0 bases and J lost 7; bases outside the gene matches: 11. The CDR3 covers 15 residues.